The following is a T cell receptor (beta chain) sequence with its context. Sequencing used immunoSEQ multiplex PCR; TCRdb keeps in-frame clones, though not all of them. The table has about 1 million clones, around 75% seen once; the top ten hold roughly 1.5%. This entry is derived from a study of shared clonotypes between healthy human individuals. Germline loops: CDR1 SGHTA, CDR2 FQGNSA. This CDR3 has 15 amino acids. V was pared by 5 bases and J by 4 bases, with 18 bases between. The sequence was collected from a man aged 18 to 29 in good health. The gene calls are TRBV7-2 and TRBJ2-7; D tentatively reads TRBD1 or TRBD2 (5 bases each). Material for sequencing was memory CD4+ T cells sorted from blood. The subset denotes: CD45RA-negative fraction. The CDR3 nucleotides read TGTGCCAGCAGCGCCGGGACGACTGGGCCTTACGAGCAGTACTTC. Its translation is CASSAGTTGPYEQYF. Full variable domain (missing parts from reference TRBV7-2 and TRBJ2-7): GAGVSQSPSNKVTEKGKDVELRCDPISGHTALYWYRQSLGQGLEFLIYFQGNSAPDKSGLPSDRFSAERTGGSVSTLTIQRTQQEDSAVYLCASSAGTTGPYEQYFGPGTRLTVT.